This T cell receptor (beta chain) was profiled in a study of blood T cell repertoires in COVID-19. Overall study context: Acute and convalescent COVID-19 specimens originated in the United States, Italy and Spain. PBMCs, B-cell-depleted T cells, or T cells were the source of the cDNA or gDNA that made up the material.

Seattle cases were enrolled at active infection and followed longitudinally. In the source study's methods: Amplified reference gene primers provided the basis for estimating nucleated cell counts. Measured with immunoSEQ multiplex PCR; TCRdb has only the in-frame clones, and not every one. Clone size and the V and J calls come from that table; the DNA yielded D and trimming. The sample gives a few hundred thousand clones, around 92% of which show up once; 11% is in the top ten. With 3 bases removed from V and 10 bases from J, the gap between germline ends came to 7 bases. The CDR3 sequence is 11 residues long. CDR1 and CDR2 (germline): LNHDA, SQIVND (reference sequence).

The V call is TRBV19, the J call TRBJ2-1; no reliable D call. The sequence came from a woman in her twenties or thirties with COVID-19, enrolled during active disease. The sample consisted of peripheral blood. CDR3 sequence reads: CASSMYLEQFF. CDR3 DNA: TGTGCCAGTAGTATGTATTTGGAGCAGTTCTTC. The full variable domain, its missing parts supplied by reference TRBV19 and TRBJ2-1, is DGGITQSPKYLFRKEGQNVTLSCEQNLNHDAMYWYRQDPGQGLRLIYYSQIVNDFQKGDIAEGYSVSREKKESFPLTVTSAQKNPTAFYLCASSMYLEQFFGPGTRLTVL.